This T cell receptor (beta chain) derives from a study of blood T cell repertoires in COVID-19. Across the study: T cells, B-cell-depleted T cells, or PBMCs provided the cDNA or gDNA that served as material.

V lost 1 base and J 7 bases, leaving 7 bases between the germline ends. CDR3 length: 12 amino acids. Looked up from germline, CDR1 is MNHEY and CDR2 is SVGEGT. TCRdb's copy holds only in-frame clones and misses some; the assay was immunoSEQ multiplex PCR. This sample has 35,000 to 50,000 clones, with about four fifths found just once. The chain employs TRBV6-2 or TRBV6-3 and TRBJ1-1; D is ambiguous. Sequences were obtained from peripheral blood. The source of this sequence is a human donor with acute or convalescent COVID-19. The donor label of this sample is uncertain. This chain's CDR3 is CASSYFRSEAFF. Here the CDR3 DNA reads TGTGCCAGCAGTTACTTTAGAAGTGAAGCTTTCTTT.